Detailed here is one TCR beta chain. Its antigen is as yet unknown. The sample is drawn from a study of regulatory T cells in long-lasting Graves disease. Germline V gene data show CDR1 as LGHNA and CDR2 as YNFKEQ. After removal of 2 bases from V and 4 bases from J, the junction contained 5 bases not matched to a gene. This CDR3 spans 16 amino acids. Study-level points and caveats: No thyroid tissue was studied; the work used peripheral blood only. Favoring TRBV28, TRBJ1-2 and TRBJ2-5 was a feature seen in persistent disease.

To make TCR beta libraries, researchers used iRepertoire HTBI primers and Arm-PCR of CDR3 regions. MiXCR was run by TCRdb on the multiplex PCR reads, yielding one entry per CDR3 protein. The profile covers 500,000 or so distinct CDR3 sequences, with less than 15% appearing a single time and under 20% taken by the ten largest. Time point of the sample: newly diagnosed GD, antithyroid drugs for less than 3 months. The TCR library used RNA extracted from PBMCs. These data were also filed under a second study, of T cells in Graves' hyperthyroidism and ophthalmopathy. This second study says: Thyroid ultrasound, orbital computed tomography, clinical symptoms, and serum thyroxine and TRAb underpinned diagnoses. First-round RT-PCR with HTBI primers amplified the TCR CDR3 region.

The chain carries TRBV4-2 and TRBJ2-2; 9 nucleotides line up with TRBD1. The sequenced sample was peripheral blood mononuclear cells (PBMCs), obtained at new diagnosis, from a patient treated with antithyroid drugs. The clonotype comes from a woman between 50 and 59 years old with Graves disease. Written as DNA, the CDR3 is TGTGCCAGCAGCCAACCACAGGGGGCGGGCACCGGGGAGCTGTTTTTT. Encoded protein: CASSQPQGAGTGELFF.